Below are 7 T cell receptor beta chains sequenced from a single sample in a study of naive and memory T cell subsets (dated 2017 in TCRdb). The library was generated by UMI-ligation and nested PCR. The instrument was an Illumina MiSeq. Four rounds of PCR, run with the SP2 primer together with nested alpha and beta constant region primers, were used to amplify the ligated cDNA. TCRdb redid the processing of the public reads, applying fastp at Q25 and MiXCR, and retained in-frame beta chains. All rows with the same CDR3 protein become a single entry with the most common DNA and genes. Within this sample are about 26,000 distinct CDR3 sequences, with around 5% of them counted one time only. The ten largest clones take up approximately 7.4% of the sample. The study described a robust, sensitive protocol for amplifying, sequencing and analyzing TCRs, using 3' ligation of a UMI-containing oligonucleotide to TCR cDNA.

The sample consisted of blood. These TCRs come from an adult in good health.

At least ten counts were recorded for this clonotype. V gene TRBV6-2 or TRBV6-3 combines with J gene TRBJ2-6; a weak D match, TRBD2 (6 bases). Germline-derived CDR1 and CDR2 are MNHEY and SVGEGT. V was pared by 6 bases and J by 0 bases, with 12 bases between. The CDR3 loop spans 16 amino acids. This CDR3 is CASRDGLSSGANVLTF. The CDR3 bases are TGTGCCAGCAGAGACGGACTAAGCTCTGGGGCCAACGTCCTGACTTTC.

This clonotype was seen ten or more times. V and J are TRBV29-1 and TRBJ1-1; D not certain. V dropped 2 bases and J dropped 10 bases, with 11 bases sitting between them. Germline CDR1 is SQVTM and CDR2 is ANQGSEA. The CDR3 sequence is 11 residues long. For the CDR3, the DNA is TGCAGCGTTGAAAGGCCGAAAGGAGCTTTCTTT. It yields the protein CSVERPKGAFF.

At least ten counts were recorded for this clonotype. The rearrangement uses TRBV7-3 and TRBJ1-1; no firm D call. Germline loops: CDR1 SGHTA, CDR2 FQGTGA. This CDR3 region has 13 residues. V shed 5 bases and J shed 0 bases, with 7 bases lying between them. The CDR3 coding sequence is TGTGCCAGCAGCCCGGGGATGAACACTGAAGCTTTCTTT. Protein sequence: CASSPGMNTEAFF.

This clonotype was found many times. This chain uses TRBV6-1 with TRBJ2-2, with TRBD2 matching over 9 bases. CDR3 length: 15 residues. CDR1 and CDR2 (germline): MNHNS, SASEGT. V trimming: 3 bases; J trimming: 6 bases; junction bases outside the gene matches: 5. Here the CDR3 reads CASSEVAGGAGELFF. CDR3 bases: TGTGCCAGCAGTGAGGTTGCGGGAGGGGCCGGGGAGCTGTTTTTT.

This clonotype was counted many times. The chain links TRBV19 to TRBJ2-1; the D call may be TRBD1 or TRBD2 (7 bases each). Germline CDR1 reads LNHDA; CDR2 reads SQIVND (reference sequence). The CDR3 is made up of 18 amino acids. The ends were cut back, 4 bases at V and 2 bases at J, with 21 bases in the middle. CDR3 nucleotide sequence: TGTGCCAGTAGTAGCCATGCGGTGACAGGGAGGGCCTACAATGAGCAGTTCTTC. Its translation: CASSSHAVTGRAYNEQFF.

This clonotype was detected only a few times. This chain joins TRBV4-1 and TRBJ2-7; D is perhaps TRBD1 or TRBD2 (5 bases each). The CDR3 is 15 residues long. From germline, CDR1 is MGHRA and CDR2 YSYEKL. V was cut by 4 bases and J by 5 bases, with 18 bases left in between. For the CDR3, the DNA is TGCGCCAGCAGCCCGAGGGGTAGACTATTCGACGAGCAGTACTTC. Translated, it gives CASSPRGRLFDEQYF.

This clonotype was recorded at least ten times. The CDR3 bases are TGTGCCAGCCGCCTTTTATCGAGTAACACTGAAGCTTTCTTT. Protein sequence: CASRLLSSNTEAFF. The genes are TRBV6-1 and TRBJ1-1; D ambiguous. Per the germline V gene, CDR1 is MNHNS and CDR2 is SASEGT. The CDR3 sequence is 14 residues long. The V end was cut by 8 bases, the J end by 2 bases, with 15 bases between.